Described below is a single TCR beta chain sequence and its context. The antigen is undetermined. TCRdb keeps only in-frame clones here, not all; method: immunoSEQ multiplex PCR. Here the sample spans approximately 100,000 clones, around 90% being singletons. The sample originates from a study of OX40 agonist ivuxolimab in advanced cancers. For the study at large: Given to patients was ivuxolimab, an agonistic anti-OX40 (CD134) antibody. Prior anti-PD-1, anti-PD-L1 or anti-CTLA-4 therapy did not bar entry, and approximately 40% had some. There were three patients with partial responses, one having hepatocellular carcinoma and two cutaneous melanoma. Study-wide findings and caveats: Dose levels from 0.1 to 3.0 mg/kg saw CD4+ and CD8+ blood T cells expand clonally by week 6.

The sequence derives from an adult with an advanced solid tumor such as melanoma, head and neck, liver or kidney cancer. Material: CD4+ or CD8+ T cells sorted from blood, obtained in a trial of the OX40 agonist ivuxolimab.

CDR3 nucleotides: TGTGCCAGCTCACCAGGGGGCGGGATAGATCAGCCCCAGCATTTT. This encodes CASSPGGGIDQPQHF. The rearrangement links TRBV18 to TRBJ1-5; tentatively, D is TRBD1 (6 bases). CDR3 length: 15 residues. CDR1 is KGHSH, CDR2 LQKENI, per germline. V was cut by 2 bases and J by 5 bases, with 13 bases left in between. The variable domain in full, completed from reference TRBV18 and TRBJ1-5, reads NAGVMQNPRHLVRRRGQEARLRCSPMKGHSHVYWYRQLPEEGLKFMVYLQKENIIDESGMPKERFSAEFPKEGPSILRIQQVVRGDSAAYFCASSPGGGIDQPQHFGDGTRLSIL.